In its sample, the clone carrying this TCR beta chain was seen a few times. Its antigen is undetermined. The sample originates from a study of T cells in Graves' hyperthyroidism and ophthalmopathy. On the study more broadly: Pretreatment peripheral blood was obtained at initial diagnosis. Whole-study results and caveats: Clonotypes that were expanded in thyroid above 0.001 mostly appeared in blood too.

Trimming cost V 1 base and J 4 bases; bases outside gene matches: 4. The length of the CDR3 is 15 residues. Germline values: CDR1 SGHDT, CDR2 YYEEEE. Patients were excluded for uncontrolled infection, other autoimmune disease, pregnancy or lactation. Amplification of TCR beta CDR3 regions was performed using RNA transcripts as template. First-round RT-PCR with HTBI primers amplified the TCR CDR3 region. TCRdb re-analysed the multiplex PCR reads in MiXCR, keeping a single row per CDR3 protein. The table records over 200,000 distinct CDR3 sequences, around 18% of them present only once. Sample: blood. The TCR originated in a man between 40 and 49 years old with Graves' hyperthyroidism. V usage is TRBV5-6 and J usage is TRBJ2-2; TRBD2 aligns across 7 bases. The CDR3 DNA reads as TGTGCCAGCAGCTTGCAGGGCGGGGGCACCGGGGAGCTGTTTTTT. The encoded protein is CASSLQGGGTGELFF.